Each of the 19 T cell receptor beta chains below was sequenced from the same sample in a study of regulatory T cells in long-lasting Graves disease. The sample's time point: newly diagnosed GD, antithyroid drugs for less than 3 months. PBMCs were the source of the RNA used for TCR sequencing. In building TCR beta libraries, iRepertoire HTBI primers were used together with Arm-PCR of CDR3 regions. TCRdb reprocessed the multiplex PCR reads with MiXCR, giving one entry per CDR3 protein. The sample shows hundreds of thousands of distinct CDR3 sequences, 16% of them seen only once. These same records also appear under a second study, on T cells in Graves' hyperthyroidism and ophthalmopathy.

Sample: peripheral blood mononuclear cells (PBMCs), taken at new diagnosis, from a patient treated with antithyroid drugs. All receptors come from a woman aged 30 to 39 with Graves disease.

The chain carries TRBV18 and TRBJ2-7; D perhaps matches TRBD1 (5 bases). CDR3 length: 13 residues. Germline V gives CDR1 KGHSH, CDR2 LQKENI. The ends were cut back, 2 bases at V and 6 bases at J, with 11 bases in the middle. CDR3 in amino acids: CASSPTRELEQYF. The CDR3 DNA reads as TGTGCCAGCTCACCAACCAGGGAACTCGAGCAGTACTTC. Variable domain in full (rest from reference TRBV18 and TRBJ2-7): NAGVMQNPRHLVRRRGQEARLRCSPMKGHSHVYWYRQLPEEGLKFMVYLQKENIIDESGMPKERFSAEFPKEGPSILRIQQVVRGDSAAYFCASSPTRELEQYFGPGTRLTVT.

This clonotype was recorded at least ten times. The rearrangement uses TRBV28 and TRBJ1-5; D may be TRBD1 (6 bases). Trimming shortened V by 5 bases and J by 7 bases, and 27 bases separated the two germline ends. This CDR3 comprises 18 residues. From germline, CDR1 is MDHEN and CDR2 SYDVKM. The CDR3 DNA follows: TGTGCCAGCAGTCGGGACCTCTCAGGGGCTCGAGTGGTGCAGCCCCAGCATTTT. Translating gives CASSRDLSGARVVQPQHF. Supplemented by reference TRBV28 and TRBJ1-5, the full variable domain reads DVKVTQSSRYLVKRTGEKVFLECVQDMDHENMFWYRQDPGLGLRLIYFSYDVKMKEKGDIPEGYSVSREKKERFSLILESASTNQTSMYLCASSRDLSGARVVQPQHFGDGTRLSIL.

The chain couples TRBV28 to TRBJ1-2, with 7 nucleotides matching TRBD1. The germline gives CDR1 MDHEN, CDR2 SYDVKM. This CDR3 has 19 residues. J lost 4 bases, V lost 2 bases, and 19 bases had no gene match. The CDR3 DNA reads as TGTGCCAGCAGTTTAGGAAGACAGGGCCCGGAGGCTAAGCTCTATGGCTACACCTTC. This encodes CASSLGRQGPEAKLYGYTF.

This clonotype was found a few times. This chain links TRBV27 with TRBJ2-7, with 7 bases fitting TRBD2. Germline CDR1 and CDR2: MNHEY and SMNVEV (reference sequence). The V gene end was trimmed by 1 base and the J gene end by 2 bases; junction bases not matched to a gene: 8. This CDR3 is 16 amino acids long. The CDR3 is CASSLYAGVNTYEQYF. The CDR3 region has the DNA TGTGCCAGCAGTTTATACGCGGGAGTCAACACCTACGAGCAGTACTTC.

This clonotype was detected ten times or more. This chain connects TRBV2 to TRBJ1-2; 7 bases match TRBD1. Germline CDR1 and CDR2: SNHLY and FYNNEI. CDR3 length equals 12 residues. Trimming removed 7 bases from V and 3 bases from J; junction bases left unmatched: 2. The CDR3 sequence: CASTGTDYGYTF. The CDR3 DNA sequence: TGTGCCAGCACCGGGACAGACTATGGCTACACCTTC.

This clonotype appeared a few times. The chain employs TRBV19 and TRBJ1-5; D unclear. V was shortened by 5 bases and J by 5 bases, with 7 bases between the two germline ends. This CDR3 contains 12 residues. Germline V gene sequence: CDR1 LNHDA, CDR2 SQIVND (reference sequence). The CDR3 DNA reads TGTGCCAGTAGTGTATTGTATCAGCCCCAGCATTTT. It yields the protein CASSVLYQPQHF.

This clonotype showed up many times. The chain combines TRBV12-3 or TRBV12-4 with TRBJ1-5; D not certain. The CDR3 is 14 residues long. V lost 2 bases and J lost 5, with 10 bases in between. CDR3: CASSLSTAYQPQHF. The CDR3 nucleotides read TGTGCCAGCAGTTTATCTACCGCATATCAGCCCCAGCATTTT.

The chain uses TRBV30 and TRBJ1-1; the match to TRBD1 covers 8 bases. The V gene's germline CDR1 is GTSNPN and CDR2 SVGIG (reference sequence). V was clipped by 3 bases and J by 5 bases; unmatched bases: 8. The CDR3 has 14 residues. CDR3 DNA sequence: TGTGCCTGGAGCCCACCGACAGGGGTTACTGAAGCTTTCTTT. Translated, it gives CAWSPPTGVTEAFF.

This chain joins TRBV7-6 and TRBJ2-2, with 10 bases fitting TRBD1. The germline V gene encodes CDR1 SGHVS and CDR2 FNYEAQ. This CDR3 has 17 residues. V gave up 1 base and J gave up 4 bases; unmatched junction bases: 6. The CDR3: CASSLDLGTGATGELFF. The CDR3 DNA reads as TGTGCCAGCAGCTTAGATCTCGGGACAGGGGCCACCGGGGAGCTGTTTTTT. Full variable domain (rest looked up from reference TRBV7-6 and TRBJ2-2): GAGVSQSPRYKVTKRGQDVALRCDPISGHVSLYWYRQALGQGPEFLTYFNYEAQQDKSGLPNDRFSAERPEGSISTLTIQRTEQRDSAMYRCASSLDLGTGATGELFFGEGSRLTVL.

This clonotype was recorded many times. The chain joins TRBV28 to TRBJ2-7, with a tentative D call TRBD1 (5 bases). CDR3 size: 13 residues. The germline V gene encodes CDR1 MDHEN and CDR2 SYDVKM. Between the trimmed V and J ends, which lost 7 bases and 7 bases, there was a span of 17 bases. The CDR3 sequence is CASTWGRLREQYF. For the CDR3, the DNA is TGTGCCAGCACCTGGGGCAGGCTGCGGGAGCAGTACTTC.

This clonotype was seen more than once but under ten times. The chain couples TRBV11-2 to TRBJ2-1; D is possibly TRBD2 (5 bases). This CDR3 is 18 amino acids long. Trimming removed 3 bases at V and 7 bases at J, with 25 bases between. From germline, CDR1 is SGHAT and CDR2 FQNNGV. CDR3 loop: CASSFFNLLAGPGNEQFF. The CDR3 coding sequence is TGTGCCAGCAGCTTTTTTAATCTTTTGGCGGGTCCGGGGAATGAGCAGTTCTTC.

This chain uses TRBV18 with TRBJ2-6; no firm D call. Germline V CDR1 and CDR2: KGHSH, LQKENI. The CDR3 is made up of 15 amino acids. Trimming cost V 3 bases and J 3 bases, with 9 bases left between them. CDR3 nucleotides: TGTGCCAGCTCACCGAGTGGGGTTGGGGCCAACGTCCTGACTTTC. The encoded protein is CASSPSGVGANVLTF.

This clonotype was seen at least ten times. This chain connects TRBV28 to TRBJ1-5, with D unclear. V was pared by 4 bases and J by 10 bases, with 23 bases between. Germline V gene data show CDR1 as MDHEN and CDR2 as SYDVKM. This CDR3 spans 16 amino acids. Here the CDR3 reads CASSSTSPGPDKPQHF. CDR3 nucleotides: TGTGCCAGCAGTTCAACATCCCCGGGCCCCGACAAACCCCAGCATTTT.

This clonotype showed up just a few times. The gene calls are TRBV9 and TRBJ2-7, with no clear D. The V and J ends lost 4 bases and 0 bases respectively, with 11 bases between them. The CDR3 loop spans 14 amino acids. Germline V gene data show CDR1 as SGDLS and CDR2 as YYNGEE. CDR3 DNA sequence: TGTGCCAGCAGCCCAGAGGACGGCTCCTACGAGCAGTACTTC. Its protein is CASSPEDGSYEQYF.

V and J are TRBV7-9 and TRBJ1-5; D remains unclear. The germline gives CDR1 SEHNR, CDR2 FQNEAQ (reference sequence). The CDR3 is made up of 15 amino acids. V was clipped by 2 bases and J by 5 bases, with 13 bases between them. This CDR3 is CASSLFDGIDQPQHF. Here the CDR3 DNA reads TGTGCCAGCAGCTTATTTGATGGGATCGATCAGCCCCAGCATTTT. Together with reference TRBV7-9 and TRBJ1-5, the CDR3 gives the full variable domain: DTGVSQNPRHKITKRGQNVTFRCDPISEHNRLYWYRQTLGQGPEFLTYFQNEAQLEKSRLLSDRFSAERPKGSFSTLEIQRTEQGDSAMYLCASSLFDGIDQPQHFGDGTRLSIL.

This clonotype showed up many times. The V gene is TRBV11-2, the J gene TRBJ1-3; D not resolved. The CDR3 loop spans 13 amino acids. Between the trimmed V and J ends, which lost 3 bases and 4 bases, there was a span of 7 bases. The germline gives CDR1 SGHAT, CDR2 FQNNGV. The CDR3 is CASSFSGGNTIYF. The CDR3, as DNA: TGTGCCAGCAGCTTTAGTGGCGGAAACACCATATATTTT.

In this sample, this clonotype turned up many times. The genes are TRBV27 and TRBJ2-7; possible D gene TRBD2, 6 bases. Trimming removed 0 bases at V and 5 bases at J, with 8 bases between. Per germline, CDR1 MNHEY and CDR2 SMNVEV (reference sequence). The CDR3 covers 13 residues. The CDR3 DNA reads TGTGCCAGCAGTTTATCGGGGGGACACGAGCAGTACTTC. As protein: CASSLSGGHEQYF.

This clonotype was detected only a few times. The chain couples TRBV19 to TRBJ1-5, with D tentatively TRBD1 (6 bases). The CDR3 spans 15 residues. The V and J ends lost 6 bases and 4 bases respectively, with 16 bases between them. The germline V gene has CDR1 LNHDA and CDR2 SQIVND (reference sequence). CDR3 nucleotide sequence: TGTGCCAGTAGCGACCCCCGGGGGGCGAATCAGCCCCAGCATTTT. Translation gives CASSDPRGANQPQHF. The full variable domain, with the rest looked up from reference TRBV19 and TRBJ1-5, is DGGITQSPKYLFRKEGQNVTLSCEQNLNHDAMYWYRQDPGQGLRLIYYSQIVNDFQKGDIAEGYSVSREKKESFPLTVTSAQKNPTAFYLCASSDPRGANQPQHFGDGTRLSIL.

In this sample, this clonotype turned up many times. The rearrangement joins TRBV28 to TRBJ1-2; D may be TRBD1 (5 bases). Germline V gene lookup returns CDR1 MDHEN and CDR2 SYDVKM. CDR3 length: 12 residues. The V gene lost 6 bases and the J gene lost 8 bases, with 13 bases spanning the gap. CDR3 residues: CASRSGLDGYTF. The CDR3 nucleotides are TGTGCCAGCAGATCAGGGTTAGACGGCTACACCTTC.